This T cell receptor beta chain was identified in a study of blood T cell repertoires in COVID-19. Study overall: Sources were T cells, B-cell-depleted T cells, or PBMCs; the material itself was cDNA or gDNA.

CDR1 and CDR2 from the germline V gene are MNHNY and SVGAGI (reference sequence). This CDR3 comprises 12 residues. V lost 5 bases and J lost 4, with 8 bases in between. Libraries were prepared by immunoSEQ multiplex PCR; TCRdb keeps only in-frame clonotypes and omits some of them. The table records 70,000 to 100,000 clones, 90% of them present only once. Sequencing was carried out using peripheral blood. This sequence was found in a man aged 55 to 70 with acute or convalescent COVID-19. The V and J genes are TRBV6-6 and TRBJ1-1, with unresolved D. CDR3 residues: CASSKEGTEAFF. The CDR3 coding sequence is TGTGCCAGCAGTAAAGAGGGCACTGAAGCTTTCTTT.